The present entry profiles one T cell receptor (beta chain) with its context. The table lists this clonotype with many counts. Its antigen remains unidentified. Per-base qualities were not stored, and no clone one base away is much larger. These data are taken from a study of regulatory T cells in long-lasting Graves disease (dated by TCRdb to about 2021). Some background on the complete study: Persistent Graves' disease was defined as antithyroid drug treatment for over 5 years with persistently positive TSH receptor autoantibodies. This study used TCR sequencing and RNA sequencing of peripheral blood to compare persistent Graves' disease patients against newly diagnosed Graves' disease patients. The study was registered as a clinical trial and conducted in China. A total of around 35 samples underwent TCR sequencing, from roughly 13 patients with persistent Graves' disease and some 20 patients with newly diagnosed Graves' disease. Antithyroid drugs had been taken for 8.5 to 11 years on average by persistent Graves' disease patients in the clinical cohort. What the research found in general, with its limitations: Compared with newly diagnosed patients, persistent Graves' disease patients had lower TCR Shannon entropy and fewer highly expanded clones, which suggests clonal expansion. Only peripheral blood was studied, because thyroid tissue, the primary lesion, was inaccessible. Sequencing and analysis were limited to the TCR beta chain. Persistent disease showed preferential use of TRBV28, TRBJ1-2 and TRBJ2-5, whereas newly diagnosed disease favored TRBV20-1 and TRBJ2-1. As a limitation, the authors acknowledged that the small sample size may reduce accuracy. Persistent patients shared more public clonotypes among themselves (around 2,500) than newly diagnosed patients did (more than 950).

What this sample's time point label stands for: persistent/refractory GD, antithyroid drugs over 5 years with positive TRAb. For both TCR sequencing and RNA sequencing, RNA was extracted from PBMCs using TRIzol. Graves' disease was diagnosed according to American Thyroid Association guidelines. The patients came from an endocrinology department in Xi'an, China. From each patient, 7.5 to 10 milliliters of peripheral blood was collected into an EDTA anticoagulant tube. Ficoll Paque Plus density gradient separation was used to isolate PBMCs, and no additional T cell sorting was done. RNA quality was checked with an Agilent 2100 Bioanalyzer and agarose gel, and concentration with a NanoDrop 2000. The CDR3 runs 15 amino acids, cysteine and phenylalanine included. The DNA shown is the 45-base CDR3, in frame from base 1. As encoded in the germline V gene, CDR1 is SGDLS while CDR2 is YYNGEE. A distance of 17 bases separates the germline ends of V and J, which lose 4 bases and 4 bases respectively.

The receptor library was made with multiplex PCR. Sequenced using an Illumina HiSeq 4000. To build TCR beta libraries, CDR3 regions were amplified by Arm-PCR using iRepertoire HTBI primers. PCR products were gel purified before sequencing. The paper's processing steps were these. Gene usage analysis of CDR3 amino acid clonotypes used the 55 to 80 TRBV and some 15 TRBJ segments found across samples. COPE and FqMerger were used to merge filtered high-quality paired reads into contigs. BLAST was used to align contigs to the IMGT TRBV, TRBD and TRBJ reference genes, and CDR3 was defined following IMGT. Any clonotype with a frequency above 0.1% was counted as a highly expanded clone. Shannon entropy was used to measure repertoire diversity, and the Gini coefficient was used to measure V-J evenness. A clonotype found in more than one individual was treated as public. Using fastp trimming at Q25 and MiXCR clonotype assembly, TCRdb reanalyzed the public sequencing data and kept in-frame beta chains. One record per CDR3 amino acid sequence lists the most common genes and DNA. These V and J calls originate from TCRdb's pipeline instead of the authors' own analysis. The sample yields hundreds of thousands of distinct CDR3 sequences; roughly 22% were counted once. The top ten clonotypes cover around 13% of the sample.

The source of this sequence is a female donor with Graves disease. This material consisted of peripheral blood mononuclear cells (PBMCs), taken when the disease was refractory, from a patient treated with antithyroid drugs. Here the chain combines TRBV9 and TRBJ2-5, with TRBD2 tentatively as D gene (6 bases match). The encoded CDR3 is CASSLTDYMGETQYF. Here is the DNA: TGTGCCAGCAGCCTCACGGACTATATGGGAGAGACCCAGTACTTC.